This TCR beta chain was recovered during a study of T-cell memory formation after mild COVID-19. Study-wide results and limits: Among contracting clones, CD4+ were mainly CM/EM and CD8+ enriched in EMRA. That cross-reactive memory joined was suggested by some responding clones appearing in pre-infection memory.

Trimming cost V 2 bases and J 5 bases, with 13 bases left between them. Germline CDR1 is SGHKS and CDR2 is YYEKEE (reference sequence). The CDR3 has 14 residues. TCRdb processed the 5' RACE reads anew with MiXCR; each CDR3 protein has one entry. The sample carries about 130,000 distinct CDR3 sequences, 5% to 6.5% recorded once. As regards this clonotype: As yet, its antigen is unknown.

This chain links TRBV5-5 with TRBJ2-5; D not resolved. Source material: PBMCs or a T cell subset sorted from them (not recorded which). This TCR derives from an adult woman who had mild COVID-19 (a few samples of this study predate the infection). Cell type and time point are not known. CDR3 loop: CASSFRLASETQYF. The CDR3 bases are TGTGCCAGCAGCTTCCGTCTGGCGTCGGAGACCCAGTACTTC. Full variable domain (outside the CDR3, taken from reference TRBV5-5 and TRBJ2-5): DAGVTQSPTHLIKTRGQQVTLRCSPISGHKSVSWYQQVLGQGPQFIFQYYEKEERGRGNFPDRFSARQFPNYSSELNVNALLLGDSALYLCASSFRLASETQYFGPGTRLLVL.